The clone carrying this T cell receptor beta chain appeared a few times. Its antigen is currently unknown. Generated by immunoSEQ multiplex PCR, the TCRdb table keeps only in-frame clones and is missing some. The sample holds 2,100 or so clones, 20% to 25% seen once. Germline assignment: CDR1 LNHNV and CDR2 YYDKDF (reference sequence). V was clipped by 5 bases and J by 1 base, with 14 bases between them. This CDR3 is built from 15 residues. The data were taken from a study of T cells in localized non-small cell lung cancer. Study outcomes and limitations: Higher blood T cell density tracked longer overall survival. Among the top 100 tumor clones, a median approximately 60 appeared in adjacent lung.

This chain joins TRBV15 and TRBJ1-1, with a tentative D call TRBD1 (6 bases). The TCR originated in a woman aged 35-75 years with stage I lung adenocarcinoma. The sequenced sample was lung tumor tissue, obtained before any cancer treatment. For the CDR3, the DNA is TGTGCCACCAGCCCCGCGAGGACAGCGAACACTGAAGCTTTCTTT. The encoded protein is CATSPARTANTEAFF. Full variable domain (rest looked up from reference TRBV15 and TRBJ1-1): DAMVIQNPRYQVTQFGKPVTLSCSQTLNHNVMYWYQQKSSQAPKLLFHYYDKDFNNEADTPDNFQSRRPNTSFCFLDIRSPGLGDTAMYLCATSPARTANTEAFFGQGTRLTVV.